The sequence of this TCR beta chain was determined in a study of beta chain features in type 1 diabetes. Looking at the study overall: Age, gender, cell numbers and subset yield matched between patients and controls. Notes on the study in general: With patients and controls alike, PCR might favor shorter templates to an equal degree.

In its sample, this clone was seen a few times. The antigen remains unidentified. The whole isolated RNA underwent reverse transcription, so sequencing captured expressed TCRB transcripts. Data came from immunoSEQ multiplex PCR; TCRdb stores just in-frame clones and leaves some out. The sample holds around 350,000 clones, approximately 12% seen once. The CDR3 has 18 residues. V was cut by 0 bases and J by 0 bases, with 17 bases left in between. The V gene is TRBV23-1, the J gene TRBJ2-5; a weak D match, TRBD2 (5 bases). TRBV23-1 is noted as an ORF with a role that remains uncertain. The source is a man younger than 30 in good health. The sequencing input was naive CD4+ T cells from blood. Here the CDR3 reads CASSQSPGLRTDQETQYF. CDR3 nucleotide sequence: TGCGCCAGCAGTCAATCCCCGGGGTTAAGGACCGACCAAGAGACCCAGTACTTC.